This passage covers 10 T cell receptor beta chains from one sample sequenced in a study of T cells after yellow fever vaccination. TCRdb redid the calling of the 5' RACE reads with MiXCR, one entry per CDR3 protein. The sample has about 170,000 distinct CDR3 sequences; 6.2% are singletons. The input for sequencing was CD4+ T cells sorted from PBMCs, taken on the day of the first yellow fever vaccination. These receptors were obtained from a man in his late teens or twenties who received the YFV17D yellow fever vaccine.

This clonotype was seen ten or more times. The CDR3 DNA reads as TGTGCCACCCGGGACAGGGGTCCGGAGGTCGAGCAGTACTTC. Translation: CATRDRGPEVEQYF. The chain joins TRBV10-3 to TRBJ2-7; 10 bases are shared with TRBD1. The CDR3 is 14 amino acids. Germline V gene data show CDR1 as ENHRY and CDR2 as SYGVKD. Unmatched junction bases numbered 12, after V lost 10 bases and J lost 6 bases.

This clonotype appeared a few times. This rearrangement joins TRBV20-1 to TRBJ2-1, with 14 bases lining up with TRBD2. Germline V CDR1 and CDR2: DFQATT, SNEGSKA (reference sequence). The length of the CDR3 is 20 residues. The ends lost 2 bases at V and 1 base at J; junction bases unmatched: 13. The CDR3 protein is CSARLKPGLAGGLSYNEQFF. CDR3 in DNA: TGCAGTGCTAGACTGAAACCCGGACTAGCGGGGGGTCTTTCCTACAATGAGCAGTTCTTC.

This clonotype occurred many times. The chain uses TRBV5-1 and TRBJ2-7; 16 positions agree with TRBD2. Germline V gene lookup returns CDR1 SGHRS and CDR2 YFSETQ. The V and J ends lost 5 bases and 4 bases, in that order; junction bases with no gene match: 3. The CDR3 consists of 15 residues. This CDR3 reads CASRGLAGGSYEQYF. CDR3 coding DNA: TGCGCCAGCAGGGGACTAGCGGGGGGGAGTTACGAGCAGTACTTC. The complete variable domain, with remaining parts taken from reference TRBV5-1 and TRBJ2-7, reads KAGVTQTPRYLIKTRGQQVTLSCSPISGHRSVSWYQQTPGQGLQFLFEYFSETQRNKGNFPGRFSGRQFSNSRSEMNVSTLELGDSALYLCASRGLAGGSYEQYFGPGTRLTVT.

On this clonotype: Compared with germline, one end of the junction differs, possibly owing to a read error. The V gene is TRBV11-3, the J gene TRBJ2-1; D remains ambiguous. The germline V gene has CDR1 SGHNT and CDR2 YENEEA. CDR3 length: 13 amino acids. This CDR3 reads CASTLVGDNEQFF. The CDR3 DNA reads TGTGCCAGCACCTTAGTTGGCGACAATGAGCAGTTCTTC.

This clonotype was recorded at least ten times. The rearrangement links TRBV6-2 or TRBV6-3 to TRBJ2-7; no firm D call. Germline assignment: CDR1 MNHEY and CDR2 SVGEGT. The CDR3 has 11 residues. Trimming left V 6 bases short and J 3 bases short, with 6 bases between. CDR3 coding DNA: TGTGCCAGCAGCGATAGCTACGAGCAGTACGTC. Protein: CASSDSYEQYV.

This clonotype was counted a few times. The V gene is TRBV12-3 or TRBV12-4, the J gene TRBJ2-3, with 8 bases lining up with TRBD2. The CDR3 has 14 residues. V lost 8 bases, J lost 6 bases, and 10 bases stayed unmatched. The CDR3, as DNA: TGTGCCAGCGCAACCGGGACGGGGGGGGATACGCAGTATTTT. Encoded protein: CASATGTGGDTQYF.

Many counts were recorded for this clonotype. This rearrangement joins TRBV29-1 to TRBJ2-5; D is unclear. Germline V gene lookup returns CDR1 SQVTM and CDR2 ANQGSEA. The CDR3 runs to 13 residues. The V end was cut by 7 bases, the J end by 1 base, with 13 bases between. The CDR3 region is CSGRWQLQETQYF. Written as DNA, the CDR3 is TGCAGCGGCCGCTGGCAACTCCAAGAGACCCAGTACTTC.

The DNA for the CDR3 is TGTGCCAGCAGTGTTAGCGGGGGAGGAGATACGCAGTATTTT. It codes for CASSVSGGGDTQYF. The chain uses TRBV6-1 and TRBJ2-3; 9 bases map to TRBD2. The CDR3 loop spans 14 amino acids. The trim removed 4 bases at V and 5 bases at J, leaving 4 bases unmatched. Germline CDR1 is MNHNS and CDR2 is SASEGT.

In its sample, this clonotype was seen a few times. V gene TRBV7-9 combines with J gene TRBJ1-1; D is perhaps TRBD1 (5 bases). Germline V lookup: CDR1 SEHNR, CDR2 FQNEAQ (reference sequence). Trimming took off 1 base at V and 7 bases at J, with 10 bases between the two ends. The CDR3 runs 13 residues. Here the CDR3 DNA reads TGTGCCAGCAGCTTAGATTTTACAGGTGAAGCTTTCTTT. It encodes CASSLDFTGEAFF. Full variable domain (remainder filled in from reference TRBV7-9 and TRBJ1-1): DTGVSQNPRHKITKRGQNVTFRCDPISEHNRLYWYRQTLGQGPEFLTYFQNEAQLEKSRLLSDRFSAERPKGSFSTLEIQRTEQGDSAMYLCASSLDFTGEAFFGQGTRLTVV.

To note about this clonotype: The junction departs from the called germline gene at one end, perhaps through a read error. The J gene is TRBJ1-1, the V gene TRBV18, with a weak D call TRBD1 (6 bases). The CDR3 consists of 14 residues. The germline V gene encodes CDR1 KGHSH and CDR2 LQKENI. CDR3 DNA: TGTGCCAGCTCCCCACCTGGACAGCTAGCCGAAGCTTTCTTT. Translated: CASSPPGQLAEAFF.